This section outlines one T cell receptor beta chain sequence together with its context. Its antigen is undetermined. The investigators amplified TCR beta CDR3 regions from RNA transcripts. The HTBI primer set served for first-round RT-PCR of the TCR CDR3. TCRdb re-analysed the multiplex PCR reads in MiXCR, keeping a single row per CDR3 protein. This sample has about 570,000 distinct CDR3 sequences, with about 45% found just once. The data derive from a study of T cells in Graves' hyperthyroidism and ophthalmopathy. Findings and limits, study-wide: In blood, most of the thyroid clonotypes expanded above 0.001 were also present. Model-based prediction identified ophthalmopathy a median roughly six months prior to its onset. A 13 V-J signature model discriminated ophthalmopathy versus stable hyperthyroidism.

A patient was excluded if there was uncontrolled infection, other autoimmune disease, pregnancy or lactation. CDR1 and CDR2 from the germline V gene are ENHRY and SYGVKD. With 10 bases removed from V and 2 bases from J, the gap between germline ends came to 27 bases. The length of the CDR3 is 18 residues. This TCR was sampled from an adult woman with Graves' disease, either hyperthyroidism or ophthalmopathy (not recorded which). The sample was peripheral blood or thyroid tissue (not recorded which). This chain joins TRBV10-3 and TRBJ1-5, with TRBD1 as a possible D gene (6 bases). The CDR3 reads CASRPEAGEGGGNQPQHF. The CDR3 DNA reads TGTGCCAGCAGACCAGAGGCAGGGGAAGGCGGCGGCAATCAGCCCCAGCATTTT.